This T cell receptor (beta chain) stems from a study of OX40 agonist ivuxolimab in advanced cancers. In the study overall: Patients received ivuxolimab, an agonistic anti-OX40 (CD134) antibody.

Of note for this clone: Antigen specificity is unknown.

The table came from immunoSEQ multiplex PCR; TCRdb's copy has only in-frame clones and leaves some out. This sample has 83,000 or so clones, with around 80% found just once. Findings of the study overall: Circulating CD4+ and CD8+ T cells showed clonal expansion by week 6 at 0.1 to 3.0 mg/kg. CD8+ T cells averaged more expanded clones than CD4+.

The sequenced sample was CD4+ or CD8+ T cells sorted from blood, obtained in a trial of the OX40 agonist ivuxolimab. The receptor comes from an adult with an advanced solid tumor such as melanoma, head and neck, liver or kidney cancer.

The CDR3 nucleotides read TGTGCCTGGAGTGTACTGGGGGGTGACACTGAAGCTTTCTTT. It is translated as CAWSVLGGDTEAFF. The chain links TRBV30 to TRBJ1-1, with D possibly matching TRBD1 (5 bases). Germline-derived CDR1 and CDR2 are GTSNPN and SVGIG (reference sequence). This CDR3 has 14 amino acids. V dropped 0 bases and J dropped 3 bases, with 11 bases sitting between them.